This T cell receptor beta chain was retrieved from a study of spatial heterogeneity in lung cancer. Study context: Fewer alpha-chain than beta-chain sequences were consistently detected.

Between the trimmed V and J ends, which lost 5 bases and 5 bases, there was a span of 18 bases. CDR1 and CDR2 (germline): MDHEN, SYDVKM. The CDR3 covers 15 residues. Each TCR cDNA molecule bore a unique molecular identifier. Each CDR3 protein is one row after TCRdb ran MiXCR on the 5' RACE reads. The sample gives about 53,000 distinct CDR3 sequences, more than 6.5% of which show up once; 2.5% to 3% is in the top ten. The sample holds many counts of this clonotype. Its antigen is not identified. General study points: Ubiquitous expanded tumor TCRs were seen in blood more at resection than at follow-up.

Time point indicated: sample taken at primary tumor resection. Material for sequencing was whole RNA from tumor, nontumor lung or frozen PBMC, left unsorted. Samples came from 72 TRACERx patients with untreated early-stage lung cancer. The material sequenced was PBMCs, taken at surgery. The chain combines TRBV28 with TRBJ1-1; D gene uncertain. This clonotype originated in a female donor with early-stage non-small cell lung cancer. The CDR3: CASSLRPYKGTEAFF. In DNA, the CDR3 is TGTGCCAGCAGTCTCCGACCCTATAAAGGGACTGAAGCTTTCTTT.